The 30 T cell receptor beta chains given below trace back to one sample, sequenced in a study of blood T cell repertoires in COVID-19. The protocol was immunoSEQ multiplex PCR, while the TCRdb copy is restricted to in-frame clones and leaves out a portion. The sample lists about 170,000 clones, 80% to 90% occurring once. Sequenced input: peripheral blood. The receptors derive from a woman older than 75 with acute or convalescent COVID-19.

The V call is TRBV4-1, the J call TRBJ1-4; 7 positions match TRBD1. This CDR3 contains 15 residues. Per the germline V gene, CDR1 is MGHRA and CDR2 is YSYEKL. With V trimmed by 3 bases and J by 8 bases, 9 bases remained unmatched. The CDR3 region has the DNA TGCGCCAGCAGCCAGGAAGGACAGGTTTGGGAAAAACTGTTTTTT. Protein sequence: CASSQEGQVWEKLFF.

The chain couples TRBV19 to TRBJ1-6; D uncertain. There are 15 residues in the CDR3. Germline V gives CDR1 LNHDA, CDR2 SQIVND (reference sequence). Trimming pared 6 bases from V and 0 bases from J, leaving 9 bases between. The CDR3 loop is CASRILSSYNSPLHF. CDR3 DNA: TGTGCCAGTAGGATTTTGAGCTCCTATAATTCACCCCTCCACTTT.

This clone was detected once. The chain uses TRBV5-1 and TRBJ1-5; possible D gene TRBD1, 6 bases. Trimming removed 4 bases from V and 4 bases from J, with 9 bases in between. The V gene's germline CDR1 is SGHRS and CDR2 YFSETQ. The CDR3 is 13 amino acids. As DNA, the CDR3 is TGCGCCAGCAGCACGGACAGTAATCAGCCCCAGCATTTT. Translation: CASSTDSNQPQHF.

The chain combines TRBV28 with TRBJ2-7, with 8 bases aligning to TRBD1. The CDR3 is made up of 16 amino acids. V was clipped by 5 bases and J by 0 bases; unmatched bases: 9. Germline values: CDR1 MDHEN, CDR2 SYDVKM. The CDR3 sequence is CASSGGQGSISYEQYF. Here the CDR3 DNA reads TGTGCCAGCAGTGGTGGACAGGGCTCTATCTCCTACGAGCAGTACTTC.

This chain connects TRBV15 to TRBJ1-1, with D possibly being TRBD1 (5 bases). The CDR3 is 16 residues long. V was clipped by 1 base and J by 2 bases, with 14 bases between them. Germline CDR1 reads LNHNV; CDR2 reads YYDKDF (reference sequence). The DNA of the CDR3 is TGTGCCACCAGCAGAGGGCGTGGGCAGGGAAACACTGAAGCTTTCTTT. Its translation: CATSRGRGQGNTEAFF.

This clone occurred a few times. The CDR3 region has the DNA TGTGCCAGCAGCCAACGGGAAACTGGAAACACCATATATTTT. It specifies CASSQRETGNTIYF. The V call is TRBV3-1 (or the pseudogene TRBV3-2), the J call TRBJ1-3; D ambiguous. This CDR3 is 14 amino acids long. CDR1 and CDR2 from the germline V gene are LGHDT and YNNKEL (reference sequence). V was shortened by 2 bases and J by 2 bases, with 7 bases between the two germline ends.

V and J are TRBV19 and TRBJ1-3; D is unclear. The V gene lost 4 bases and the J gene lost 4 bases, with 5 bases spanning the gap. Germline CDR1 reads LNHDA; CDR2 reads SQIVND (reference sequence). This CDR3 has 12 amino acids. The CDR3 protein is CASSTQGNTIYF. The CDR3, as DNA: TGTGCCAGTAGTACACAGGGAAACACCATATATTTT.

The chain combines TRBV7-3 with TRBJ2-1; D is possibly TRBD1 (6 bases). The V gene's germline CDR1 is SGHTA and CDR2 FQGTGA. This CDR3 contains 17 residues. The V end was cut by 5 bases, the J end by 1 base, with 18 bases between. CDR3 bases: TGTGCCAGCAGCCGCAGGGGCCCGGACGGATCCTACAATGAGCAGTTCTTC. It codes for CASSRRGPDGSYNEQFF.

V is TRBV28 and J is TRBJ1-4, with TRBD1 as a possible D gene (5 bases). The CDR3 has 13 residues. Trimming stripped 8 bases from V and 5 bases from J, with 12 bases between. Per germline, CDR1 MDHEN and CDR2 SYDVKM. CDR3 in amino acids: CASSRGMNEKLFF. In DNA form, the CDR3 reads TGTGCCAGCTCCCGGGGGATGAATGAAAAACTGTTTTTT. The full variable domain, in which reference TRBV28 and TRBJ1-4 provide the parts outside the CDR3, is DVKVTQSSRYLVKRTGEKVFLECVQDMDHENMFWYRQDPGLGLRLIYFSYDVKMKEKGDIPEGYSVSREKKERFSLILESASTNQTSMYLCASSRGMNEKLFFGSGTQLSVL.

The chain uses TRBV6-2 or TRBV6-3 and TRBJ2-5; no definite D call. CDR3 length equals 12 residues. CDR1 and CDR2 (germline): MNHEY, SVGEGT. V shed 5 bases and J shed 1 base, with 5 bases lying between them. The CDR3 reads CASSQIQETQYF. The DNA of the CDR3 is TGTGCCAGCAGTCAAATCCAAGAGACCCAGTACTTC.

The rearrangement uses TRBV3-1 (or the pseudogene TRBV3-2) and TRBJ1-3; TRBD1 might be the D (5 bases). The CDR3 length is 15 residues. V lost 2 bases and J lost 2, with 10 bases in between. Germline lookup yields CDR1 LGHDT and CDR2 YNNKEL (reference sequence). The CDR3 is CASSQLGLTGNTIYF. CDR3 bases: TGTGCCAGCAGCCAATTGGGACTAACTGGAAACACCATATATTTT.

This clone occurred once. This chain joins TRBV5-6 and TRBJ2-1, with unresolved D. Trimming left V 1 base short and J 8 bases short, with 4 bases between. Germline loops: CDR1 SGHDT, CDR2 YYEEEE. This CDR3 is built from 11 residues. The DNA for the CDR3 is TGTGCCAGCAGCTTGCTCTATGAGCAGTTCTTC. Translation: CASSLLYEQFF.

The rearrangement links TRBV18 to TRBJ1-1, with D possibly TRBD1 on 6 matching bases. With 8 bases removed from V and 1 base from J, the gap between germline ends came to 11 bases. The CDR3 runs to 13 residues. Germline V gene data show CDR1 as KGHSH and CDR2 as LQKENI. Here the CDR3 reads CASQDSQNTEAFF. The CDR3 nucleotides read TGTGCCAGCCAGGACAGTCAGAACACTGAAGCTTTCTTT.

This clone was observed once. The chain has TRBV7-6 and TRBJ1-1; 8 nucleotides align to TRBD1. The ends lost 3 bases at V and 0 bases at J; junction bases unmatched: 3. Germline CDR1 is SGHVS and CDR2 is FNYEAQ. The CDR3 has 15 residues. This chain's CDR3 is CASSFRTGMNTEAFF. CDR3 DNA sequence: TGTGCCAGCAGCTTCAGGACAGGGATGAACACTGAAGCTTTCTTT. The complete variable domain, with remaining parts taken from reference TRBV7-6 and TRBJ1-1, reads GAGVSQSPRYKVTKRGQDVALRCDPISGHVSLYWYRQALGQGPEFLTYFNYEAQQDKSGLPNDRFSAERPEGSISTLTIQRTEQRDSAMYRCASSFRTGMNTEAFFGQGTRLTVV.

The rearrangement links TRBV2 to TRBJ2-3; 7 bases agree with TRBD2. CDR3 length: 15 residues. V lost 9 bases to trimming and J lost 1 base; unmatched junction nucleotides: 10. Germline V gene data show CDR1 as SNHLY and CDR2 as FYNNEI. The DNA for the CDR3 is TGTGCCAGTACCAGGTTTACTAGCGGCACAGATACGCAGTATTTT. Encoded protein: CASTRFTSGTDTQYF. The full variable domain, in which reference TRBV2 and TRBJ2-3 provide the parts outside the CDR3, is EPEVTQTPSHQVTQMGQEVILRCVPISNHLYFYWYRQILGQKVEFLVSFYNNEISEKSEIFDDQFSVERPDGSNFTLKIRSTKLEDSAMYFCASTRFTSGTDTQYFGPGTRLTVL.

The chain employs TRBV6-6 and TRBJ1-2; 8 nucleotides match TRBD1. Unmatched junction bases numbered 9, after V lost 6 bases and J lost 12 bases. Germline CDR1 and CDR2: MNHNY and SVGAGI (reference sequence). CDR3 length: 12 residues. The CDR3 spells CASREPQGEDTF. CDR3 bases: TGTGCCAGCAGAGAACCACAGGGGGAGGACACCTTC.

The CDR3 DNA reads TGTGCCTGGAGTGTACTTCGGGGGACAGGACCTGAAAAACTGTTTTTT. Translation gives CAWSVLRGTGPEKLFF. V is TRBV30 and J is TRBJ1-4, with 8 positions matching TRBD1. Germline lookup yields CDR1 GTSNPN and CDR2 SVGIG (reference sequence). Germline trimming cut 0 bases from V and 7 bases from J; bases unmatched to any gene: 10. CDR3 length: 16 residues.

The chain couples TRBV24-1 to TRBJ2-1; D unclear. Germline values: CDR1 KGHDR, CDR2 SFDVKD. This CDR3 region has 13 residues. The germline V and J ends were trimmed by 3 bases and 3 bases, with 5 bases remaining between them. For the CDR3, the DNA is TGTGCCACCAGTGATGCAGTCTACAATGAGCAGTTCTTC. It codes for CATSDAVYNEQFF.

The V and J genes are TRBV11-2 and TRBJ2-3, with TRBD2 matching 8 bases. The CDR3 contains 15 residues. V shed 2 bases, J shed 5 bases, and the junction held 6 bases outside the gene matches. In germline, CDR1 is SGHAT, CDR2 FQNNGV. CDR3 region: CASSLNTGGKDTQYF. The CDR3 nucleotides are TGTGCCAGCAGCTTAAATACGGGAGGGAAAGATACGCAGTATTTT.

CDR3 nucleotides: TGTGCCAGCAGCGTAACGCGGGGGGATGGAGATACGCAGTATTTT. It codes for CASSVTRGDGDTQYF. The chain links TRBV9 to TRBJ2-3; TRBD2 aligns across 8 bases. Germline CDR1 SGDLS, CDR2 YYNGEE. The CDR3 covers 15 residues. The V segment lost 1 base and the J segment 5 bases; nucleotides outside the gene matches: 6.

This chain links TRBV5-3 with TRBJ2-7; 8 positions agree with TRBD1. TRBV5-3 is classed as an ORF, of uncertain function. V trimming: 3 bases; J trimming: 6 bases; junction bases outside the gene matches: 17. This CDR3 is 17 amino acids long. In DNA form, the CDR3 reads TGTGCCAGAAGCTCTACCCTGACAGGGGCATTTCTCGTCGAGCAGTACTTC. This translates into CARSSTLTGAFLVEQYF.

This CDR3 reads CASSLRRRNSGANVLTF. For the CDR3, the DNA is TGTGCCAGCAGCCTTCGGAGGAGGAACTCTGGGGCCAACGTCCTGACTTTC. J is TRBJ2-6 and V is TRBV7-2; tentatively, D is TRBD2 (5 bases). This CDR3 region has 17 residues. Germline V gene lookup returns CDR1 SGHTA and CDR2 FQGNSA. V was pared by 5 bases and J by 0 bases, with 14 bases between. Complete variable domain (other parts from reference TRBV7-2 and TRBJ2-6): GAGVSQSPSNKVTEKGKDVELRCDPISGHTALYWYRQSLGQGLEFLIYFQGNSAPDKSGLPSDRFSAERTGGSVSTLTIQRTQQEDSAVYLCASSLRRRNSGANVLTFGAGSRLTVL.

The CDR3, as DNA: TGTGCCATCAGACAGGGGCCTACTGAAGCTTTCTTT. Encoded protein: CAIRQGPTEAFF. The chain uses TRBV10-3 and TRBJ1-1; 7 bases match TRBD1. The CDR3 loop spans 12 amino acids. After removal of 6 bases from V and 5 bases from J, the junction contained 3 bases not matched to a gene. Per the germline V gene, CDR1 is ENHRY and CDR2 is SYGVKD.

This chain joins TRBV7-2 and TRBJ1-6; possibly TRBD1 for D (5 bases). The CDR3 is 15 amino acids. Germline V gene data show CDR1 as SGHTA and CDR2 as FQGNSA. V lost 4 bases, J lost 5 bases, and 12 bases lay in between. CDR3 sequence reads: CASSSFGGNNSPLHF. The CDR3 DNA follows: TGTGCCAGCAGCTCTTTCGGGGGGAATAATTCACCCCTCCACTTT.

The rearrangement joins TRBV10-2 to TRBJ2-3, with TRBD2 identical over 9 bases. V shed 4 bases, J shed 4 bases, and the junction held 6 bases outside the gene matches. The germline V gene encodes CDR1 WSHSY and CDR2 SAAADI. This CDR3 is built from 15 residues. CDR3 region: CASSVALAGSDTQYF. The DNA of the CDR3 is TGCGCCAGCAGTGTTGCACTAGCGGGTTCAGATACGCAGTATTTT.

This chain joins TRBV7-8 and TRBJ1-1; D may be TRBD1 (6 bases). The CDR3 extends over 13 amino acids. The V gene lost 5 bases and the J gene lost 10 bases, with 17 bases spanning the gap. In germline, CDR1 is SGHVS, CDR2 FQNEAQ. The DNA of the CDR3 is TGTGCCAGCAGCGAAAACAGGGCTTGGGGAGCTTTCTTT. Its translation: CASSENRAWGAFF.

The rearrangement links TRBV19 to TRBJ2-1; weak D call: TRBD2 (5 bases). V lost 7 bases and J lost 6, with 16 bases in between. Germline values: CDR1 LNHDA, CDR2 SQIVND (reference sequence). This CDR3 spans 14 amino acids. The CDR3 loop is CASTTSGVPNEQFF. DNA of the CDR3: TGTGCCAGTACTACATCCGGGGTCCCCAATGAGCAGTTCTTC. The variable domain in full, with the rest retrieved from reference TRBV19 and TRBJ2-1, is DGGITQSPKYLFRKEGQNVTLSCEQNLNHDAMYWYRQDPGQGLRLIYYSQIVNDFQKGDIAEGYSVSREKKESFPLTVTSAQKNPTAFYLCASTTSGVPNEQFFGPGTRLTVL.

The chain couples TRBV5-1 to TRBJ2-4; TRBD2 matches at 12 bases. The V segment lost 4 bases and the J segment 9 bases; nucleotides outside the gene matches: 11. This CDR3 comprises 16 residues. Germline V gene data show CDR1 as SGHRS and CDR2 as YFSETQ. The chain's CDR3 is CASSPRTSGKESIQYF. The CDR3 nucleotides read TGCGCCAGCAGCCCGAGGACTAGCGGGAAGGAATCCATTCAGTACTTC.

CDR3 in DNA: TGTGCCAGCAGTTACTCGAAGGGGATTACGCAGTATTTT. Translating it yields CASSYSKGITQYF. The rearrangement links TRBV6-2 or TRBV6-3 to TRBJ2-3; weak D call: TRBD1 (5 bases). There are 13 residues in the CDR3. Trimming pared 0 bases from V and 8 bases from J, leaving 9 bases between. The V gene's germline CDR1 is MNHEY and CDR2 SVGEGT.

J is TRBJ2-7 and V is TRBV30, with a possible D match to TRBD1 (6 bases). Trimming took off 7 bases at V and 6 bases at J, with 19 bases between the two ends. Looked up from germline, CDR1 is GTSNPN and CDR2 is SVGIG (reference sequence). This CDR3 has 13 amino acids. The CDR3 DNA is TGTGCCTCGGCTCTCAGGGGTGTTACCGAGCAGTACTTC. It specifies CASALRGVTEQYF.